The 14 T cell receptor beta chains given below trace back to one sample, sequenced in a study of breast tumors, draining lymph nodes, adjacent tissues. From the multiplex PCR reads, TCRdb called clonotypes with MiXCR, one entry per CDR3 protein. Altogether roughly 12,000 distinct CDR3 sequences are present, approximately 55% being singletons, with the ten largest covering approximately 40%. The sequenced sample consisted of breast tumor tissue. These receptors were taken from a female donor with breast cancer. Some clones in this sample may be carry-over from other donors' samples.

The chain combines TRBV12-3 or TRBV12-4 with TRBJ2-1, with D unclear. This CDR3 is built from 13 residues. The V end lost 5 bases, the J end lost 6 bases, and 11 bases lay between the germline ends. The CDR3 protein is CASSVVDPNEQFF. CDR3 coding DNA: TGTGCCAGCAGTGTCGTAGATCCCAATGAGCAGTTCTTC.

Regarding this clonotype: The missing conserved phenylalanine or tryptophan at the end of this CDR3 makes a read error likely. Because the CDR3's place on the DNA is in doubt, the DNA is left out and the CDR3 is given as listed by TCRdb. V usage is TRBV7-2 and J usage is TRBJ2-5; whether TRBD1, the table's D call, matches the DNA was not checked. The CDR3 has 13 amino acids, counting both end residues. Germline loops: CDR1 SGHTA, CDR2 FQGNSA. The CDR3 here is CASSLPRGGPRSS.

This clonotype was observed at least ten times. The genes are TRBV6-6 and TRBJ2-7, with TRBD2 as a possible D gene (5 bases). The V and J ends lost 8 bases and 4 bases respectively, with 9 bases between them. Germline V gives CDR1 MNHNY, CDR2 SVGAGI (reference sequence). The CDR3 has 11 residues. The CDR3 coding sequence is TGTGCCAGCGGACTTAAGTACGAGCAGTACTTC. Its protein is CASGLKYEQYF.

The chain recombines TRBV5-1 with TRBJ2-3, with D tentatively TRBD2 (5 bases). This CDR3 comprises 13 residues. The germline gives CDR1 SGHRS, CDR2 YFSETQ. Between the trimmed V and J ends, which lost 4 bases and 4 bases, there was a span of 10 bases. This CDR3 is CASSMRVPDTQYF. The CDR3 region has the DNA TGCGCCAGCAGCATGAGGGTGCCAGATACGCAGTATTTT.

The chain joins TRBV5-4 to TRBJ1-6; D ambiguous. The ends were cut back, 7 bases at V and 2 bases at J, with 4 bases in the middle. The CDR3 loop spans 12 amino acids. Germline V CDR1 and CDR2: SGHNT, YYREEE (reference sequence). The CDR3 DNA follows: TGTGCCAGCGCGACCTATAATTCACCCCTCCACTTT. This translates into CASATYNSPLHF. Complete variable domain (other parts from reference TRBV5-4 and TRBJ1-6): ETGVTQSPTHLIKTRGQQVTLRCSSQSGHNTVSWYQQALGQGPQFIFQYYREEENGRGNFPPRFSGLQFPNYSSELNVNALELDDSALYLCASATYNSPLHFGNGTRLTVT.

The CDR3 is CASRRTSGDEQYF. The CDR3 DNA follows: TGTGCCAGCAGGAGGACTAGCGGGGACGAGCAGTACTTC. This chain links TRBV12-3 or TRBV12-4 with TRBJ2-7, with 12 bases identical to TRBD2. Unmatched junction bases numbered 2, after V lost 6 bases and J lost 5 bases. The CDR3 is 13 amino acids.

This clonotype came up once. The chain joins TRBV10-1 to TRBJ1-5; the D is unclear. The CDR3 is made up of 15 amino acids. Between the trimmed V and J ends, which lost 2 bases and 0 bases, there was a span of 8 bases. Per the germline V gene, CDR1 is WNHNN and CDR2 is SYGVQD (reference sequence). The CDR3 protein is CASSERHLSNQPQHF. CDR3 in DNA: TGCGCCAGCAGTGAGCGACACCTTAGCAATCAGCCCCAGCATTTT.

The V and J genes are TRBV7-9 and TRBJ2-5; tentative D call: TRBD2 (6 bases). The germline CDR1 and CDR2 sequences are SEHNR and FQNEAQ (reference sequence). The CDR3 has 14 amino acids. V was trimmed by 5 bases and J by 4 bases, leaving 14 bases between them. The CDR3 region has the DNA TGTGCCAGCAGCCGGGGACTTTCTGGAGAGACCCAGTACTTC. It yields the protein CASSRGLSGETQYF.

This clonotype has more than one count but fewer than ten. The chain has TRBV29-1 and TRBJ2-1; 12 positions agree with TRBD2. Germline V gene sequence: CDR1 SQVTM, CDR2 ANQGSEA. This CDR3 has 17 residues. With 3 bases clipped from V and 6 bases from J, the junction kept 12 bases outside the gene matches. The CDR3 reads CSVEEYLAGGRGNEQFF. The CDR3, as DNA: TGCAGCGTTGAGGAGTATCTAGCGGGGGGGCGGGGCAATGAGCAGTTCTTC.

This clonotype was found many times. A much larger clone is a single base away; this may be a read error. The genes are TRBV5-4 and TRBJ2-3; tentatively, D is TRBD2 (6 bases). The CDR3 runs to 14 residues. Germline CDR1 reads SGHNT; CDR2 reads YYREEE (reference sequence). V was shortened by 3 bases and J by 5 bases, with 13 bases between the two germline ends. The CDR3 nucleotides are TGTGCCAGCAGCTCGGGAGTCGCTAAAGATACGCAGTATTTT. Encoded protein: CASSSGVAKDTQYF.

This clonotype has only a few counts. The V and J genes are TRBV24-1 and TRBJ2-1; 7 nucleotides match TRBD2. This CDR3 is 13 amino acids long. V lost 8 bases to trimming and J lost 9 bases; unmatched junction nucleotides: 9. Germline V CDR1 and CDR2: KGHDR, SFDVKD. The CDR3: CATTDGGKAEQFF. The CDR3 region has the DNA TGTGCCACCACGGACGGGGGGAAGGCTGAGCAGTTCTTC.

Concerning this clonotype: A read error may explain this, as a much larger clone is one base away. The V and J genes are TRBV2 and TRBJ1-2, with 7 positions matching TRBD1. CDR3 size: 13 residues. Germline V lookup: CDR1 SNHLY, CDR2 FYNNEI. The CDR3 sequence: CASSEQGVGGYAF. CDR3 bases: TGTGCCAGCAGTGAGCAGGGGGTGGGAGGCTACGCCTTC.

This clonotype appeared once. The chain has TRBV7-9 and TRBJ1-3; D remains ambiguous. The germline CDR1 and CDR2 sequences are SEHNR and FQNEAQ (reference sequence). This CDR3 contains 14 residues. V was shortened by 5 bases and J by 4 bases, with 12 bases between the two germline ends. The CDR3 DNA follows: TGTGCCAGCAGCCCAAGGGTACCCGGAAACACCATATATTTT. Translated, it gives CASSPRVPGNTIYF.

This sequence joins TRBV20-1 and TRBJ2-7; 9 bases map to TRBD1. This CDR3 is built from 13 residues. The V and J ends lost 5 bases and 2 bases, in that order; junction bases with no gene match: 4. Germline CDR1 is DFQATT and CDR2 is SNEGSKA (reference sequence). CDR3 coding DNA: TGCAGTGCTGGGCGGACAGGGGCCTACGAGCAGTACTTC. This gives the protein CSAGRTGAYEQYF.